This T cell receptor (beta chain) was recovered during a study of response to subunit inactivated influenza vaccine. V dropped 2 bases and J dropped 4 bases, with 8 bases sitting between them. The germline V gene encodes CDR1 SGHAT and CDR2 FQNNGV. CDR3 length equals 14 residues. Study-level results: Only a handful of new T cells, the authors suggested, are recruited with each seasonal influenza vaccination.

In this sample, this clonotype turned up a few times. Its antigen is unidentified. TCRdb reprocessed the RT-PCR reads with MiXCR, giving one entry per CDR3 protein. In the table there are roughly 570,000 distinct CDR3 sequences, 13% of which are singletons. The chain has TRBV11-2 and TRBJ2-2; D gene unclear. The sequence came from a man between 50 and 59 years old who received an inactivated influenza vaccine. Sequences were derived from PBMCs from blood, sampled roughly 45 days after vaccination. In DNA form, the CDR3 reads TGTGCCAGCAGCTTACAACAGACCACCGGGGAGCTGTTTTTT. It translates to CASSLQQTTGELFF.